These T cell receptor beta chains were read from a single sample in a study of T cells in Graves' hyperthyroidism and ophthalmopathy. TCRdb re-analysed the multiplex PCR reads in MiXCR, keeping a single row per CDR3 protein. The profile shows hundreds of thousands of distinct CDR3 sequences, roughly 21% of them singletons. The sequencing sample was made of blood. Source of these receptors: a man aged 35 to 55 with Graves' ophthalmopathy. The CDR3 runs from the conserved cysteine through the conserved F or W. The D gene is left open where the match is weak. Where a row states a size, it is once, few, many or the class of an expanded clone; other rows omit it.

j_call d_call clone_size v_call cdr3_nt cdr3_aa
TRBJ2-7 TRBD1 many TRBV7-3 TGTGCCAGCAGCTCCTCCGGGACAGGGCGCGAGCAGTACTTC CASSSSGTGREQYF
TRBJ2-6 NA few TRBV12-3/TRBV12-4 TGTGCCAGCAGTTTTTCTGGGTCTGGGGCCAACGTCCTGACTTTC CASSFSGSGANVLTF
TRBJ2-7 TRBD2 few TRBV20-1 TGCAGTGCTAGAGAAATCAGCGGGAGGGCCGCCGGCTCCTACGAGCAGTACTTC CSAREISGRAAGSYEQYF
TRBJ2-2 NA few TRBV12-3/TRBV12-4 TGTGCCAGCAGTTACACTAGAAGGAGCGGGGAGCTGTTTTTT CASSYTRRSGELFF
TRBJ1-3 NA many TRBV6-5 TGTGCCAGCAGTTACAGTGCCAGGGGTTACACCATATATTTT CASSYSARGYTIYF
TRBJ2-5 TRBD2 once TRBV6-1 TGTGCCAGCAGTGAGGGGACTAGCGGGGCGGAGACCCAGTACTTC CASSEGTSGAETQYF
TRBJ2-1 TRBD2 NA TRBV6-1 TGTGCCAGCAGACCTACGTGGACTAGCGGGAGGATAGATGAGCAGTTCTTC CASRPTWTSGRIDEQFF
TRBJ1-1 NA many TRBV3-1 TGTGCCAGCAGCCAAGTGAGGGGGGGCACTGAAGCTTTCTTT CASSQVRGGTEAFF
TRBJ2-5 NA many TRBV28 TGTGCCAGCCAAGCGGGCGGTCAAGAGACCCAGTACTTC CASQAGGQETQYF
TRBJ2-1 TRBD2 few TRBV7-9 TGTGCCAGCAGCTTGACGGCGGGAGGGCCTGTTGAGCAGTTCTTC CASSLTAGGPVEQFF
TRBJ2-5 TRBD1 NA TRBV20-1 TGCAGTGCTAGGAGTCGGACAGGACAAGAGACCCAGTACTTC CSARSRTGQETQYF
TRBJ2-3 TRBD2 NA TRBV4-1 TGCGCCAGCAGCCGAGGTAGCGGGGTAGATACGCAGTATTTT CASSRGSGVDTQYF
TRBJ2-7 NA NA TRBV7-9 TGTGCCAGCAGCTCCTTTAGTAAAGGGTACGAGCAGTACTTC CASSSFSKGYEQYF
TRBJ2-3 TRBD1 few TRBV30 TGTGCCTGGATCGGACAGGGCACATTAGATACGCAGTATTTT CAWIGQGTLDTQYF
TRBJ2-5 NA many TRBV7-8 TGTGCCAGCAGCTTAGATAAGGGCCCTGGGGAGACCCAGTACTTC CASSLDKGPGETQYF
TRBJ1-2 NA few TRBV5-1 TGCGCCAGCAGCTTGGGGACAGCCCATTCCTATGGCTACACCTTC CASSLGTAHSYGYTF
TRBJ1-4 NA NA TRBV5-1 TGCGCCAGCAGCCCCCCGGCCGCAGGGATAGCTAATGAAAAACTGTTTTTT CASSPPAAGIANEKLFF
TRBJ2-7 NA NA TRBV20-1 TGCAGTGCTAGAGGGGACGACCTTTGGGGGCTGTCCTACGAGCAGTACTTC CSARGDDLWGLSYEQYF
TRBJ1-1 TRBD1 few TRBV19 TGTGCCAGTACAAGACAGGGGAACACTGAAGCTTTCTTT CASTRQGNTEAFF
TRBJ1-5 TRBD1 NA TRBV6-2/TRBV6-3 TGTGCCAGCACCGGGACAGGGGGTTCAGGGCCCCAGCATTTT CASTGTGGSGPQHF
TRBJ2-7 NA many TRBV3-1 TGTGCCAGCAGCCCTCCCACAGGGTACGAGCAGTACTTC CASSPPTGYEQYF